This T cell receptor (beta chain) appears in the sequencing data of a study of CD8+CD57+ T cells in acquired aplastic anemia. Looking at the study overall: Mean yield of DNA from sorted CD4+ and CD8+ cells was approximately 3 ug. Regarding the study as a whole: Patients and controls shared approximately 28 CD8+ CDR3 sequences.

By flow cytometry, patients selected for sequencing had shown an expansion of CD8+CD57+ cells. Patients uniformly had severe acquired aplastic anemia. Genomic DNA, the template, was used for profiling of the TCR beta VDJ and CDR3. Using its own MiXCR run on the reads, TCRdb lists one record per CDR3 protein. The data hold under 350,000 distinct CDR3 sequences, with under 65% observed a single time. V was pared by 1 base and J by 5 bases, with 9 bases between. Germline assignment: CDR1 SGHVS and CDR2 FNYEAQ. The CDR3 totals 13 residues. In regard to this clonotype: What it binds is unknown.

Sequencing was performed on sorted CD4+, CD8+, or CD8+CD57+ T cells (not recorded which) from PBMCs. This TCR was sampled from a human donor with aplastic anemia. The J gene is TRBJ2-7, the V gene TRBV7-6; a weak D match, TRBD2 (6 bases). The CDR3 nucleotides read TGTGCCAGCAGCTTAGTTGGGGGGAACGAGCAGTACTTC. It encodes CASSLVGGNEQYF. Based on the CDR3 plus reference TRBV7-6 and TRBJ2-7, the full variable domain is GAGVSQSPRYKVTKRGQDVALRCDPISGHVSLYWYRQALGQGPEFLTYFNYEAQQDKSGLPNDRFSAERPEGSISTLTIQRTEQRDSAMYRCASSLVGGNEQYFGPGTRLTVT.